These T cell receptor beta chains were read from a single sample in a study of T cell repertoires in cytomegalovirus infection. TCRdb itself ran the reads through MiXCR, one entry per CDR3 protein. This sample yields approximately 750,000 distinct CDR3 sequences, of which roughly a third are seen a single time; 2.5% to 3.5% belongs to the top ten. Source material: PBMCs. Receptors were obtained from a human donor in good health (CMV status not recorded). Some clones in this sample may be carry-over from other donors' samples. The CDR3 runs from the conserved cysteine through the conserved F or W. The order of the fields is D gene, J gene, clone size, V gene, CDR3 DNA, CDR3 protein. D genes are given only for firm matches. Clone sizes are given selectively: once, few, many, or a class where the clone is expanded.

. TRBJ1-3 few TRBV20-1 TGCAGTGCTCCCATTACGCCGGGAAACACCATATATTTT CSAPITPGNTIYF
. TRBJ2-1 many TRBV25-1 TGTGCCAGCAGTGAACGCCCCAAAGACAGCCGCTACTACAATGAGCAGTTCTTC CASSERPKDSRYYNEQFF
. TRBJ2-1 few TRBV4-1 TGCGCCAGCAGCCCCCTAGAGCTGGGGTACAATGAGCAGTTCTTC CASSPLELGYNEQFF
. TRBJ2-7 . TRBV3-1 TGTGCCAGCAGCCAAGGTATCCTAGGCTCCTACGAGCAGTACTTC CASSQGILGSYEQYF
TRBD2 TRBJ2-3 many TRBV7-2 TGTGCCAGCAGCTTAGTGCGGGAGAAGGAGTATTTT CASSLVREKEYF
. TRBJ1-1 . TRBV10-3 TGTGCCATCAGTTTGGTGAGGATTGATCGCACTGAAGCTTTCTTT CAISLVRIDRTEAFF
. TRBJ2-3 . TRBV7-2 TGTGCCAGCAGCTTACGTAGCGGTCGCACAGATACGCAGTATTTT CASSLRSGRTDTQYF
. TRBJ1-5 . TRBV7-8 TGTGCCAGCAGCTTAATTCGTCGCGGACAGAACAATCAGCCCCAGCATTTT CASSLIRRGQNNQPQHF
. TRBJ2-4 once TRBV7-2 TGTGCCAGCTGCTATAAGCCCGGGGTCCAAAACATTCAGTACTTC CASCYKPGVQNIQYF
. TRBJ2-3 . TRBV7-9 TGTGCCAGCAGTCGCCGCGACAGGATCTACACAGATACGCAGTATTTT CASSRRDRIYTDTQYF
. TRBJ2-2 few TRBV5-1 TGCGCCAGCAGCTTGGCTTTGGGGAACACCGGGGAGCTGTTTTTT CASSLALGNTGELFF
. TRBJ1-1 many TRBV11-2 TGTGCCAGCAGCTTAGAGGGAGTCGCCTCTGGAGCTTTCTTT CASSLEGVASGAFF
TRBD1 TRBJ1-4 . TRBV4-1 TGCGCCAGCAGCCAAGGGGAGGGGGCCTTTGGTGAAAAACTGTTTTTT CASSQGEGAFGEKLFF
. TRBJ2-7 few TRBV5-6 TGTGCCAGCAGCTTGGCCAATGGATACGAGCAGTACTTC CASSLANGYEQYF
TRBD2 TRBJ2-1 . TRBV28 TGTGCCAGCAGACCAAAGACTAGCGTCTACAATGAGCAGTTCTTC CASRPKTSVYNEQFF
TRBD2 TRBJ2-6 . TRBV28 TGTGCCAGCAACTCAGCTAGCGGGAACTCTGGGGCCAACGTCCTGACTTTC CASNSASGNSGANVLTF
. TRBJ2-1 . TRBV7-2 TGTGCCAGCACTTCCCTAGCGATCGATGAGCAGTTCTTC CASTSLAIDEQFF
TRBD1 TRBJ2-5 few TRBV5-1 TGCGCCAGCAGCTTGGGGGACAGGGGACAGGGGGAGACCCAGTACTTC CASSLGDRGQGETQYF
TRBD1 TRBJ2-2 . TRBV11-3 TGTGCCAGCAGCCAGGACAGGGGAAGACGCACCGGGGAGCTGTTTTTT CASSQDRGRRTGELFF
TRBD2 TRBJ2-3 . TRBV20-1 TGCAGTGCTAGAGATCAGGGGACTAGCATAGATACGCAGTATTTT CSARDQGTSIDTQYF
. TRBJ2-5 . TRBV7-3 TGTGCCAGCAGCGCCCTGAGCGGTTTCCAAGAGCCCCAGTACTTC CASSALSGFQEPQYF
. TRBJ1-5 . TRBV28 TGTGCCAGCAGTCCAAGGGCCGGGCGGGGCGGCAGGATGACCAGCAATCAGCCCCAGCATTTT CASSPRAGRGGRMTSNQPQHF
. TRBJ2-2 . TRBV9 TGTGCCAGCAGCGTAGGTCCACAAGGAGGAGAGGGGGAGCTGTTTTTT CASSVGPQGGEGELFF
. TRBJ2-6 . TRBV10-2 TGCGCCAGCAGGAAAACGGAGAGGAGGCGGTCTGGGGCCAACGTCCTGACTTTC CASRKTERRRSGANVLTF
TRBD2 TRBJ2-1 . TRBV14 TGTGCCAGCAGCCAAGGTCTATCTTCCGGGACTAGCGGATACAATGAGCAGTTCTTC CASSQGLSSGTSGYNEQFF
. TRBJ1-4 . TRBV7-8 TGTGCCAGCAGCTTATTACCGGGGCCTACTAATGAAAAACTGTTTTTT CASSLLPGPTNEKLFF
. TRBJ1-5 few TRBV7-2 TGTGCCAGCAGCCAGGGTGCGAGCCCGAATCAGCCCCAGCATTTT CASSQGASPNQPQHF
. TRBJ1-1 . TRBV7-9 TGTGACAGCAGCTTCCGGGGCGGCACTGAAGCTTTCTTT CDSSFRGGTEAFF